This TCR beta chain is drawn from a study of ipilimumab plus nivolumab after autologous stem cell transplantation. The assay was immunoSEQ multiplex PCR, and TCRdb's table has in-frame clones only and misses some. The table records about 13,000 clones, around 73% of them present only once. On this clone itself: The antigen remains undetermined.

Points from the study as a whole: The authors say TCR, Treg and microbiome findings warrant further study.

Germline CDR1 reads LGHNT; CDR2 reads FRNRAP. With 0 bases removed from V and 2 bases from J, the gap between germline ends came to 11 bases. The CDR3 is 16 residues long. This clonotype was sampled from a male donor with diffuse large B-cell lymphoma. The V call is TRBV12-5, the J call TRBJ2-4, with D unclear. The input for sequencing was PBMCs, taken in a trial of ipilimumab plus nivolumab as post-transplant consolidation. The CDR3 DNA is TGTGCTAGTGGTTTGGTAGGTGAACGCCCCAAAAACATTCAGTACTTC. Amino acid sequence: CASGLVGERPKNIQYF. The entire variable domain, with the rest obtained from reference TRBV12-5 and TRBJ2-4, is as follows: DARVTQTPRHKVTEMGQEVTMRCQPILGHNTVFWYRQTMMQGLELLAYFRNRAPLDDSGMPKDRFSAEMPDATLATLKIQPSEPRDSAVYFCASGLVGERPKNIQYFGAGTRLSVL.